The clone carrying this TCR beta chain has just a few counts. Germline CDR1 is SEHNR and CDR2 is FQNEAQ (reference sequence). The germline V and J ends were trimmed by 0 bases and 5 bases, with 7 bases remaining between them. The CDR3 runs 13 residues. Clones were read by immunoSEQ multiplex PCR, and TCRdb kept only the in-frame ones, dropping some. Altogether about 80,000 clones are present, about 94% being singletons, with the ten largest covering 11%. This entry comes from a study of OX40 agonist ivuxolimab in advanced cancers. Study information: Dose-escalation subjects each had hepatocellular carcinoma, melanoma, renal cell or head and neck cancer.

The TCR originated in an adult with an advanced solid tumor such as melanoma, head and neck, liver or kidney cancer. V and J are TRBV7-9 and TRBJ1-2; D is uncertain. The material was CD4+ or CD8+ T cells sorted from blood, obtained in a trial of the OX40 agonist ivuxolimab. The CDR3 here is CASSLAGTYGYTF. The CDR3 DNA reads TGTGCCAGCAGCTTAGCAGGAACTTATGGCTACACCTTC. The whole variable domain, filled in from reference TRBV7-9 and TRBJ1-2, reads DTGVSQNPRHKITKRGQNVTFRCDPISEHNRLYWYRQTLGQGPEFLTYFQNEAQLEKSRLLSDRFSAERPKGSFSTLEIQRTEQGDSAMYLCASSLAGTYGYTFGSGTRLTVV.